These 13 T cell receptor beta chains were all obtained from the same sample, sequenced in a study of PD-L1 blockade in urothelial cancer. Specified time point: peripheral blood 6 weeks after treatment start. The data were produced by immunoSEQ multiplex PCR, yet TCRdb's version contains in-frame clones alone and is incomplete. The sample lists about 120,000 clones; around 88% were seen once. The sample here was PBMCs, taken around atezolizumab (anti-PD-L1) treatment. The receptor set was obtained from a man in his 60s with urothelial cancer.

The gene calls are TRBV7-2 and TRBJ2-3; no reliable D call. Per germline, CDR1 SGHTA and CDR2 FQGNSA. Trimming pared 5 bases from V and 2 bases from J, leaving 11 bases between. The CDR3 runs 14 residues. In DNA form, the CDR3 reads TGTGCCAGCAGCCCCCGGTCCATCACAGATACGCAGTATTTT. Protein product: CASSPRSITDTQYF.

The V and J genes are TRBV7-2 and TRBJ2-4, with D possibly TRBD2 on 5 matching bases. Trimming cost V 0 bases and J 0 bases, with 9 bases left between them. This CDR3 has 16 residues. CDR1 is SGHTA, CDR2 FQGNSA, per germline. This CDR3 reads CASSLAGLLAKNIQYF. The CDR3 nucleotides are TGTGCCAGCAGCTTAGCCGGACTCCTAGCCAAAAACATTCAGTACTTC.

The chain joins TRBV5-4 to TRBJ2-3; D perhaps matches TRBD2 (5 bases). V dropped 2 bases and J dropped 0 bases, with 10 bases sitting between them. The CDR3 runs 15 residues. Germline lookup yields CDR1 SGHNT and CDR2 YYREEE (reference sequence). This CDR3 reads CASSFRTSSTDTQYF. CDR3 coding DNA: TGTGCCAGCAGCTTCCGGACTTCTAGCACAGATACGCAGTATTTT. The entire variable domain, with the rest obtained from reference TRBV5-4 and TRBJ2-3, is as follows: ETGVTQSPTHLIKTRGQQVTLRCSSQSGHNTVSWYQQALGQGPQFIFQYYREEENGRGNFPPRFSGLQFPNYSSELNVNALELDDSALYLCASSFRTSSTDTQYFGPGTRLTVL.

Here the CDR3 DNA reads TGTGCCAGCAGTTATGCGGCGGGGACAGCGGTCTACGAGCAGTACTTC. Encoded protein: CASSYAAGTAVYEQYF. The chain recombines TRBV27 with TRBJ2-7; TRBD1 is a possible D gene (7 bases). Germline V CDR1 and CDR2: MNHEY, SMNVEV (reference sequence). Trimming shortened V by 4 bases and J by 3 bases, and 19 bases separated the two germline ends. CDR3 length: 16 amino acids.

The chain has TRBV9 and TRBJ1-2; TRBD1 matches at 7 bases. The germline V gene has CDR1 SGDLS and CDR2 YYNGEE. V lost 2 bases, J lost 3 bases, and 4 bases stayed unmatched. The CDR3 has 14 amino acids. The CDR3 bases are TGTGCCAGCAGCGTCTCCGGACAGGACTATGGCTACACCTTC. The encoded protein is CASSVSGQDYGYTF.

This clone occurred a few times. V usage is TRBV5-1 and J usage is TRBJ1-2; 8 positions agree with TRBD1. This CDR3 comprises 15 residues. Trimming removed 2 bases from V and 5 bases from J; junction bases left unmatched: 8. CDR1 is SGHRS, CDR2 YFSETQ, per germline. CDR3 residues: CASSLQTGEIYGYTF. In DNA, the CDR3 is TGCGCCAGCAGCTTACAGACAGGGGAGATATATGGCTACACCTTC.

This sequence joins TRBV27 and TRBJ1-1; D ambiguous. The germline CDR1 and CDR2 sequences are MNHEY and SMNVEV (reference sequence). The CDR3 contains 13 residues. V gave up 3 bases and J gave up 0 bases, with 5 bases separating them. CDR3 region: CASSFQVNTEAFF. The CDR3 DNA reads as TGTGCCAGCAGTTTCCAGGTGAACACTGAAGCTTTCTTT.

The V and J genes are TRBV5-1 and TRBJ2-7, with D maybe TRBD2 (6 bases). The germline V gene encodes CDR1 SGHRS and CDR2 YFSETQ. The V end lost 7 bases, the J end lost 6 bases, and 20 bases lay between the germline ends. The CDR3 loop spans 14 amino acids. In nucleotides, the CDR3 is TGCGCCAGCCGCCTTAGCGGAATTGTGACCGAGCAGTACTTC. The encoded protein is CASRLSGIVTEQYF.

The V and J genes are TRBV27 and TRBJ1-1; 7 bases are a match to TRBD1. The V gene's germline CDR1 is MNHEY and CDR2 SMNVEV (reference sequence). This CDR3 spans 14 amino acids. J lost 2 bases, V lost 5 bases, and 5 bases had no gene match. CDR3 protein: CASSPGQPNTEAFF. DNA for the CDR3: TGTGCCAGCAGTCCGGGACAGCCAAACACTGAAGCTTTCTTT.

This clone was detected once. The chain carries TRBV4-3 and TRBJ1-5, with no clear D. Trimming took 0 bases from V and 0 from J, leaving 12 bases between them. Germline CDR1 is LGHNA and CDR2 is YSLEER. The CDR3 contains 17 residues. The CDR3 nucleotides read TGCGCCAGCAGCCAAGATAGAGGGTCCTATAGCAATCAGCCCCAGCATTTT. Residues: CASSQDRGSYSNQPQHF.

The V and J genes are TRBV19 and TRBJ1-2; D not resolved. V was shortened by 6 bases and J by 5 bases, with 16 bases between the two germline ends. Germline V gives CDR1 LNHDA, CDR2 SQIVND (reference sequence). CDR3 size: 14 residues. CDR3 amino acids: CASSSPGLQYGYTF. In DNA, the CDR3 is TGTGCCAGTAGCTCTCCGGGATTACAATATGGCTACACCTTC.

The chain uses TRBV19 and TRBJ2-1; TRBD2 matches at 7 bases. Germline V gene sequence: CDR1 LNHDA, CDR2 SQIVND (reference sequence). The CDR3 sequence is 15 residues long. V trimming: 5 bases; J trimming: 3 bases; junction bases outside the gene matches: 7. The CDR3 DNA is TGTGCCAGTAGTTCGAGCGGGGCTAACTACAATGAGCAGTTCTTC. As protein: CASSSSGANYNEQFF.

The CDR3 DNA follows: TGTGCCAGCAGTTTGGTTCTGGACAGCAACACCGGGGAGCTGTTTTTT. Its translation: CASSLVLDSNTGELFF. The chain uses TRBV28 and TRBJ2-2, with D possibly matching TRBD1 (6 bases). Trimming cost V 3 bases and J 2 bases, with 13 bases left between them. Germline loops: CDR1 MDHEN, CDR2 SYDVKM. This CDR3 contains 16 residues.